Listed below are T cell receptor beta chains from one sample, sequenced in a study of shared clonotypes between healthy human individuals. Using immunoSEQ multiplex PCR, the repertoire was profiled, and TCRdb retains in-frame clones only, with some absent. Of around 1.5 million clones listed, 95% to 99% were seen once; the top ten hold 0.4% to 0.55%. Specimen: naive CD4+ T cells sorted from blood. All receptors come from a man aged 25-40 years in good health. Both conserved end residues are part of each CDR3. A D gene is named only where the DNA matches it firmly. The size entry is marked missing in some rows and otherwise reads once, few, many or a size class.

size	D	V	J	DNA	CDR3
-	-	TRBV6-1	TRBJ1-5	TGTGCCAGCAGTGAACATCCCATGACCCAGCATTTT	CASSEHPMTQHF
-	-	TRBV18	TRBJ1-2	TGTGCCAGCTCACCGGGTGGTGGGATCTATGGCTACACCTTC	CASSPGGGIYGYTF
-	-	TRBV29-1	TRBJ1-4	TGCAGCGTTGGTAGATCCGCAACTAATGAAAAACTGTTTTTT	CSVGRSATNEKLFF
once	-	TRBV6-6	TRBJ2-7	TGTGCCAGCAGGATTGAGGGGGGCACGGGGGAGCAGTACTTC	CASRIEGGTGEQYF
-	-	TRBV27	TRBJ2-5	TGTGCCAGCAGTTTATGGGGTTCGGAAGAGACCCAGTACTTC	CASSLWGSEETQYF
once	-	TRBV21-1	TRBJ2-3	TGTGCCAGCAGGGACAGCTCAGATACGCAGTATTTT	CASRDSSDTQYF
-	-	TRBV5-4	TRBJ2-2	TGTGCCAGCAGCTCCTCTGCCACCGGGGAGCTGTTTTTT	CASSSSATGELFF
-	-	TRBV28	TRBJ2-7	TGTGCCAGCAGTCTTCCTCCGATTGGGGTAATGATCTACGAGCAGTACTTC	CASSLPPIGVMIYEQYF
-	-	TRBV18	TRBJ2-7	TGTGCCAGCTCACCACTAGGGTACGAGCAGTACTTC	CASSPLGYEQYF
-	-	TRBV7-6	TRBJ2-1	TGTGCCAGCAGCTTAAAAGGTACTAGTCACCACAATGAGCAGTTCTTC	CASSLKGTSHHNEQFF
-	-	TRBV6-1	TRBJ2-1	TGTGCCAGCAGTGAATGGCGGGGAAGCTCCTACAATGAGCAGTTCTTC	CASSEWRGSSYNEQFF
-	-	TRBV2	TRBJ1-1	TGTGCCAGCAGTGAACGGACAGTGAACACTGAAGCTTTCTTT	CASSERTVNTEAFF
-	-	TRBV6-4	TRBJ2-3	TGTGCCAGCAGTTATACCGAAGGGGATACGCAGTATTTT	CASSYTEGDTQYF
-	-	TRBV10-1	TRBJ2-7	TGCGCCAGCAGTGAGAACTCCTACGAGCAGTACTTC	CASSENSYEQYF
-	TRBD1	TRBV6-6	TRBJ2-5	TGTGCCAGCAGTTACTCGAGGGGGCAGTACCAAGAGACCCAGTACTTC	CASSYSRGQYQETQYF
-	-	TRBV6-1	TRBJ2-1	TGTGCCAGCAGATACAGTGCGTCCTACAATGAGCAGTTCTTC	CASRYSASYNEQFF
once	-	TRBV4-2	TRBJ2-7	TGTGCCAGCAGCCAAGATAGGGAGTCCTACGAGCAGTACTTC	CASSQDRESYEQYF
-	-	TRBV25-1	TRBJ1-1	TGTGCCAGCAGTGAATCAGGGGTCGGCACTGAAGCTTTCTTT	CASSESGVGTEAFF
-	TRBD1	TRBV5-1	TRBJ2-1	TGCGCCAGCAGCCCAACAGGGGCCAATGAGCAGTTCTTC	CASSPTGANEQFF
-	-	TRBV11-2	TRBJ2-5	TGTGCCAGCAGCTATGGACAAATGCACCAAGAGACCCAGTACTTC	CASSYGQMHQETQYF
-	-	TRBV5-1	TRBJ2-1	TGCGCCAGCAGCATCGGGATCCTGGACAATGAGCAGTTCTTC	CASSIGILDNEQFF
-	-	TRBV5-1	TRBJ2-1	TGCGCCAGCAGCTTGTTTGCGGACAATGAGCAGTTCTTC	CASSLFADNEQFF